This record looks at one TCR beta chain sequence and its context. This clonotype has just a few counts. Its antigen remains unidentified. Base qualities were left out, and no much larger clone turns up one base away. Library preparation used RT-PCR. These reads were obtained on an Illumina HiSeq 2500. Clones were called with MiXCR by TCRdb after fastp trimmed the public reads at Q25, and only in-frame beta chains were retained. Identical CDR3 protein sequences are pooled into one entry, listed with their most common genes and DNA. For this sample there are around 300,000 distinct CDR3 sequences; around 20% appear just once. Of the sample, 10% is held by the ten largest clones. The CDR3 spans 15 residues, from the cysteine through the phenylalanine. Only the CDR3 DNA stays, 45 bases, in frame from base 1. CDR1 and CDR2 were assigned from the germline V gene as MNHEY and SVGAGI. V is reduced by 6 bases and J by 6 bases, leaving a spacing of 17 bases between them.

The data were taken from a study of response to subunit inactivated influenza vaccine (dated by TCRdb to the late 2010s). Regarding the research as a whole: Deep quantitative T cell receptor repertoire profiling was used in the study to track responses to a trivalent subunit inactivated influenza vaccine. General findings and caveats noted by the study authors: The authors suggested that each seasonal influenza vaccination may recruit only a limited number of new T cells.

Specimen: PBMCs from blood, collected about 20 months after vaccination. Rearrangement joined TRBV6-5 to TRBJ2-2, with the D segment identity uncertain. The TCR comes from a man in his fifties or sixties who received an inactivated influenza vaccine. Donor details come from another sample of the same person, matched by shared clones. The CDR3 protein: CASSYDQLGPGELFF. The DNA sequence reads TGTGCCAGCAGCTATGATCAACTGGGCCCCGGGGAGCTGTTTTTT.